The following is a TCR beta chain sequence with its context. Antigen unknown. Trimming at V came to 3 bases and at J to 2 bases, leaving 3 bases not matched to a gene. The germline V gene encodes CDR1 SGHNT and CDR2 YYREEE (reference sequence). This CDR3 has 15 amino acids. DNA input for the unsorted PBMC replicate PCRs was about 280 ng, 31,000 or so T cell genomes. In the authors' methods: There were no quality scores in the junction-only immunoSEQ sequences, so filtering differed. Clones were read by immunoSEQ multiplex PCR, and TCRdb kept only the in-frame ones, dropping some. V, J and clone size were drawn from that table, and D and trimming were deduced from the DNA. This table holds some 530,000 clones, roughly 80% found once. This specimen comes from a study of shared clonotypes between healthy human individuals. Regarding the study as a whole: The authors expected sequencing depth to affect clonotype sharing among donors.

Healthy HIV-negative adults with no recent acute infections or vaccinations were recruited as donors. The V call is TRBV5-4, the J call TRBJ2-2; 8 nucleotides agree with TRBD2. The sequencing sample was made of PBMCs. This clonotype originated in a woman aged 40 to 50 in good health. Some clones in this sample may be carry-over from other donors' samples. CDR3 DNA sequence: TGTGCCAGCAGCTCGGGACTAGATAACACCGGGGAGCTGTTTTTT. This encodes CASSSGLDNTGELFF.